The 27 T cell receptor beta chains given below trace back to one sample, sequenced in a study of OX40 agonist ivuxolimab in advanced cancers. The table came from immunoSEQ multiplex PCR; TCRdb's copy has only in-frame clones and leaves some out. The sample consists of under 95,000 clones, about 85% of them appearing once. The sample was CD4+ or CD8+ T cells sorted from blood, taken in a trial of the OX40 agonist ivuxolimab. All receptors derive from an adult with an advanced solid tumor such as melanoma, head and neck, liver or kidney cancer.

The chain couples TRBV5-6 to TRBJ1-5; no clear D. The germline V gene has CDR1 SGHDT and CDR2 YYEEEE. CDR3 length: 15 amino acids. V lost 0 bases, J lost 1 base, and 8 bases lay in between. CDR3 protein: CASSLAGRSNQPQHF. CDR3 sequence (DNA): TGTGCCAGCAGCTTGGCCGGACGGAGCAATCAGCCCCAGCATTTT.

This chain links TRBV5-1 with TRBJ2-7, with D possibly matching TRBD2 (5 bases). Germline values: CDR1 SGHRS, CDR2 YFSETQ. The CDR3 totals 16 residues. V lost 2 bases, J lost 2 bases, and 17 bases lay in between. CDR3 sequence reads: CASSFGGPKITYEQYF. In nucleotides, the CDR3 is TGCGCCAGCAGCTTTGGAGGTCCCAAGATAACCTACGAGCAGTACTTC.

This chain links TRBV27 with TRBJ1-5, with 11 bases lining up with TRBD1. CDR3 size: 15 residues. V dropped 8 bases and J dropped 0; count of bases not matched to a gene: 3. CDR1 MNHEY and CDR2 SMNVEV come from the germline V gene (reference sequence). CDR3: CASGQGAVSNQPQHF. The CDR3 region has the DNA TGTGCCAGCGGACAGGGGGCGGTTAGCAATCAGCCCCAGCATTTT.

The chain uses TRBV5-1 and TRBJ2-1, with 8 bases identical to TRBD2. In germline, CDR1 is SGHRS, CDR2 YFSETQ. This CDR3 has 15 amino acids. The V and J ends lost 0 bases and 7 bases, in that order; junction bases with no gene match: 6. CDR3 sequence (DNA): TGCGCCAGCAGCTTGGTTCTAGCGGGTAGAAATGAGCAGTTCTTC. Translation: CASSLVLAGRNEQFF.

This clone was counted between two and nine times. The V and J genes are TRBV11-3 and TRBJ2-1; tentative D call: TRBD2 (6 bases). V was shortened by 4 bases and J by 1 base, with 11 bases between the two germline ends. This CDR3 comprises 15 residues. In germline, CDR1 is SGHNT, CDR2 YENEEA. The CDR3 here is CASSSGVGSYNEQFF. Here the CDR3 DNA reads TGTGCCAGCAGCTCGGGAGTCGGGTCCTACAATGAGCAGTTCTTC. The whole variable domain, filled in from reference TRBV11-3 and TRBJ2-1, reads EAGVVQSPRYKIIEKKQPVAFWCNPISGHNTLYWYLQNLGQGPELLIRYENEEAVDDSQLPKDRFSAERLKGVDSTLKIQPAELGDSAVYLCASSSGVGSYNEQFFGPGTRLTVL.

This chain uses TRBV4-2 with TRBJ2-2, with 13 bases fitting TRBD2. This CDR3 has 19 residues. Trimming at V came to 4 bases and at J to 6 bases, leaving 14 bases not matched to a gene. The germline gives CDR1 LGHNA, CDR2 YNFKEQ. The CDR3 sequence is CASSREPGLAGKGAGELFF. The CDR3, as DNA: TGTGCCAGCAGCCGAGAACCGGGACTAGCGGGAAAGGGGGCCGGGGAGCTGTTTTTT.

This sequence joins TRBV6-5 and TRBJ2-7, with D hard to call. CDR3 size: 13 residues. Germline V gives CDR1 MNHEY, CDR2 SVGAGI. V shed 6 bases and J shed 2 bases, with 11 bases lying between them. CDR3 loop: CASRQGITYEQYF. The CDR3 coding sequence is TGTGCCAGCAGACAAGGGATAACCTACGAGCAGTACTTC.

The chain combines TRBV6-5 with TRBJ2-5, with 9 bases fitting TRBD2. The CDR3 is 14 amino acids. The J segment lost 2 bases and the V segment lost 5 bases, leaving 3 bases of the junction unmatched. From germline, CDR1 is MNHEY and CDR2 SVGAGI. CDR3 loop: CASSILAGQETQYF. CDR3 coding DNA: TGTGCCAGCAGTATCCTAGCGGGGCAAGAGACCCAGTACTTC.

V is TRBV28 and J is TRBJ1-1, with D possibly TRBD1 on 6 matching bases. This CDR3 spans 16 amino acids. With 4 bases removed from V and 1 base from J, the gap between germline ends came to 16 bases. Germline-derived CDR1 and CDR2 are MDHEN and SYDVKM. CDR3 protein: CASSSLPADRNTEAFF. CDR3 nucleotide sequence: TGTGCCAGCAGTTCCCTCCCCGCGGACAGGAACACTGAAGCTTTCTTT.

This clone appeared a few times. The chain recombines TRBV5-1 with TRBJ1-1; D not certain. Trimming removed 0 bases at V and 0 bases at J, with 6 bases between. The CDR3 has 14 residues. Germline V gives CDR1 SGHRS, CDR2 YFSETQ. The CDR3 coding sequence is TGCGCCAGCAGCTTGGGCGTTATGAACACTGAAGCTTTCTTT. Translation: CASSLGVMNTEAFF.

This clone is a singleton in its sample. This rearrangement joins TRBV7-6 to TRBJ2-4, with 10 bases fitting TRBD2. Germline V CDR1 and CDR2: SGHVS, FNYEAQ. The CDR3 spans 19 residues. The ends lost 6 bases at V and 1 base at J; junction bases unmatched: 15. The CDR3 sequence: CASSRLAGEYRSAKNIQYF. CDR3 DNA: TGTGCCAGCAGTCGCCTAGCGGGAGAATACCGAAGCGCCAAAAACATTCAGTACTTC.

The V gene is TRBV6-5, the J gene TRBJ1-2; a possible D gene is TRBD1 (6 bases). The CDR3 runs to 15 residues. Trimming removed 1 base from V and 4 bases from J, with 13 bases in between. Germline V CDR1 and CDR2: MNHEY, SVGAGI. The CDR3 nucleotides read TGTGCCAGCAGTTACTTCAGGGGTACGGGCTATGGCTACACCTTC. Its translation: CASSYFRGTGYGYTF.

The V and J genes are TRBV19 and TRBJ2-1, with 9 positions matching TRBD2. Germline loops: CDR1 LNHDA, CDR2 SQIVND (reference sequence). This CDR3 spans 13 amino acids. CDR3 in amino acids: CSVSGSSYNEQFF. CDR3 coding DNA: TGTTCCGTTAGCGGGAGCTCCTACAATGAGCAGTTCTTC.

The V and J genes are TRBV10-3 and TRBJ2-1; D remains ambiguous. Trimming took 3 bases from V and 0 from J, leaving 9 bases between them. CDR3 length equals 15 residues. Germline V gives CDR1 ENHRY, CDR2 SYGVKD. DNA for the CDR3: TGTGCCATCAGTGAAGGGATTGACTCCTACAATGAGCAGTTCTTC. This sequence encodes CAISEGIDSYNEQFF.

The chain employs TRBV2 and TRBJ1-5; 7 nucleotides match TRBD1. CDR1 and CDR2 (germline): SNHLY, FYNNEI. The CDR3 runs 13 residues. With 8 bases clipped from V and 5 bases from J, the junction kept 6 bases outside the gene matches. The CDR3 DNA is TGTGCCAGCGATGCAGGGGGTCATCAGCCCCAGCATTTT. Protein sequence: CASDAGGHQPQHF. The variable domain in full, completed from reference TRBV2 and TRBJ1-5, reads EPEVTQTPSHQVTQMGQEVILRCVPISNHLYFYWYRQILGQKVEFLVSFYNNEISEKSEIFDDQFSVERPDGSNFTLKIRSTKLEDSAMYFCASDAGGHQPQHFGDGTRLSIL.

The CDR3 DNA reads TGCGCCAGCAGCTTATGGCGGGACCTCACGAGACAAGAGACCCAGTACTTC. Residues: CASSLWRDLTRQETQYF. The V and J genes are TRBV5-1 and TRBJ2-5; tentative D call: TRBD2 (6 bases). The CDR3 has 17 residues. The V gene's germline CDR1 is SGHRS and CDR2 YFSETQ. Trimming removed 2 bases from V and 2 bases from J, with 19 bases in between.

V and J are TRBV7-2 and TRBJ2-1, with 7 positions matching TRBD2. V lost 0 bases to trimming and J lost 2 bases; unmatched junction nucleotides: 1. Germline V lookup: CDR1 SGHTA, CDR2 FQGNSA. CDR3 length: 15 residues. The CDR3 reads CASSLAAGAYNEQFF. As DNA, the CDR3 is TGTGCCAGCAGCTTAGCGGCGGGAGCCTACAATGAGCAGTTCTTC. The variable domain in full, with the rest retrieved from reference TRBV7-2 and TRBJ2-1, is GAGVSQSPSNKVTEKGKDVELRCDPISGHTALYWYRQSLGQGLEFLIYFQGNSAPDKSGLPSDRFSAERTGGSVSTLTIQRTQQEDSAVYLCASSLAAGAYNEQFFGPGTRLTVL.

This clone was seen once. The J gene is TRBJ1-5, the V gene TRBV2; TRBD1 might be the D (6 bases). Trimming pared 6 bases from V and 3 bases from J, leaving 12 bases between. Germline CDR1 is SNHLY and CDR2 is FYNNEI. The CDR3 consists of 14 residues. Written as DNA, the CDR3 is TGTGCCAGCAGGGGGGGGCAGTACAATCAGCCCCAGCATTTT. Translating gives CASRGGQYNQPQHF.

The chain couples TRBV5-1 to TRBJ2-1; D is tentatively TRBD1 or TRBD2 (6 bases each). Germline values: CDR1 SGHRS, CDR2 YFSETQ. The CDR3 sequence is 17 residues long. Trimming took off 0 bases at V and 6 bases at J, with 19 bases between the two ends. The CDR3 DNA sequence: TGCGCCAGCAGCTTGGGAGGGGGGTTTGAACAGGTCAATGAGCAGTTCTTC. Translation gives CASSLGGGFEQVNEQFF. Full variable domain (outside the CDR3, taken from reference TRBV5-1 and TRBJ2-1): KAGVTQTPRYLIKTRGQQVTLSCSPISGHRSVSWYQQTPGQGLQFLFEYFSETQRNKGNFPGRFSGRQFSNSRSEMNVSTLELGDSALYLCASSLGGGFEQVNEQFFGPGTRLTVL.

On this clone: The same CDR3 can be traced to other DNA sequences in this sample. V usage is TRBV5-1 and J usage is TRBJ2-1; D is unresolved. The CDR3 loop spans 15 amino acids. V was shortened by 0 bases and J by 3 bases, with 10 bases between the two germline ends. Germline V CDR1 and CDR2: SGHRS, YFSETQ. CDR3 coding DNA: TGCGCCAGCAGCTTGGAGCGAGCCAGCTACAATGAGCAGTTCTTC. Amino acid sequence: CASSLERASYNEQFF.

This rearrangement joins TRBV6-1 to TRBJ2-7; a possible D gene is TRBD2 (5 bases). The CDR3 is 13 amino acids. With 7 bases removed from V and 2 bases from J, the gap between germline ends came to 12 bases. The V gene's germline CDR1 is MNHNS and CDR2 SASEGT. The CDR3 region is CASTLTNAYEQYF. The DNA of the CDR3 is TGTGCCAGCACCCTGACTAACGCCTACGAGCAGTACTTC.

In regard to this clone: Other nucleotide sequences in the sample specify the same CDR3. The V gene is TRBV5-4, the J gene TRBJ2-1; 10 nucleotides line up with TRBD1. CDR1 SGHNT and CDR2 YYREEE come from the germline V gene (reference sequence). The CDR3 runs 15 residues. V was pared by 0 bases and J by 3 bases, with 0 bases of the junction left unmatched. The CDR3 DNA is TGTGCCAGCAGCTTGGGGACAGGGGGCTACAATGAGCAGTTCTTC. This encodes CASSLGTGGYNEQFF.

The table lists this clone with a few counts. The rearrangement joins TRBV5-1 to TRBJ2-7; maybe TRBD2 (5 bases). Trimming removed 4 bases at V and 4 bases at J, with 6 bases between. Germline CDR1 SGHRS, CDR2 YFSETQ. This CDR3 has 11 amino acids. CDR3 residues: CASSSGYEQYF. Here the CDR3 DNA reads TGCGCCAGCAGCAGCGGTTACGAGCAGTACTTC.

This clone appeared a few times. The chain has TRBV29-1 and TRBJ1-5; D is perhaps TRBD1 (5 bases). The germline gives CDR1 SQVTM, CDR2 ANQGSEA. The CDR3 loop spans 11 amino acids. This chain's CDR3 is CSAILLGLQHF. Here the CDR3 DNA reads TGCAGTGCGATCCTGTTGGGGCTCCAGCATTTT.

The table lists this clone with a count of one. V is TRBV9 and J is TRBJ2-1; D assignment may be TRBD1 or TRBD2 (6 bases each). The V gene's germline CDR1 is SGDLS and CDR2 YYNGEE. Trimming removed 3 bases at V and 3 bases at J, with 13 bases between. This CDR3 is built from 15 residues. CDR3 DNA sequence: TGTGCCAGCAGCGCGCAAGGGGGGATCTACAATGAGCAGTTCTTC. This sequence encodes CASSAQGGIYNEQFF.

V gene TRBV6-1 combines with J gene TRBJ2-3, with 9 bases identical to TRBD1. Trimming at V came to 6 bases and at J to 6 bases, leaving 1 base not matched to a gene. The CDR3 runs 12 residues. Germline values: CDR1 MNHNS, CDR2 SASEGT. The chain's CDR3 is CASRGTGDTQYF. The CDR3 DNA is TGTGCCAGCAGAGGGACAGGGGATACGCAGTATTTT.

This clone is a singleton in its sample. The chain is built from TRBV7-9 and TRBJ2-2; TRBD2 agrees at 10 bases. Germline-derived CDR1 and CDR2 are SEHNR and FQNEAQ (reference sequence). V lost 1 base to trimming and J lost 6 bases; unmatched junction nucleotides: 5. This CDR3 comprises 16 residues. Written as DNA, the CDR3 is TGTGCCAGCAGCTTAGGGACCGGGACTAGCGCCGGGGAGCTGTTTTTT. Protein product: CASSLGTGTSAGELFF.